These 31 T cell receptor beta chains came from one sample sequenced in a study of CD8 T cells in ankylosing spondylitis. In TCRdb, the 5' RACE reads were re-called with MiXCR into one record per CDR3 protein. Here the sample spans 200,000 or so distinct CDR3 sequences, roughly 13% being singletons. The specimen sequenced was blood, either unsorted or a sorted T cell fraction (not recorded which). These receptors originate from a female donor with ankylosing spondylitis or in good health (not recorded which).

This clonotype was detected ten times or more. The chain employs TRBV5-1 and TRBJ1-5, with a possible D match to TRBD1 (6 bases). Trimming pared 4 bases from V and 4 bases from J, leaving 9 bases between. The CDR3 length is 13 residues. Germline CDR1 is SGHRS and CDR2 is YFSETQ. The CDR3 protein is CASSLGQNQPQHF. The CDR3 DNA reads TGCGCCAGCAGCCTAGGACAGAATCAGCCCCAGCATTTT.

At least ten counts were recorded for this clonotype. The rearrangement uses TRBV29-1 and TRBJ1-1; a possible D gene is TRBD1 (5 bases). The CDR3 covers 13 residues. The ends were cut back, 5 bases at V and 4 bases at J, with 14 bases in the middle. Per the germline V gene, CDR1 is SQVTM and CDR2 is ANQGSEA. CDR3 DNA: TGCAGCGTTTCCTCGGGGCCAGGCACTGAAGCTTTCTTT. Translation: CSVSSGPGTEAFF.

This clonotype showed up many times. V and J are TRBV21-1 and TRBJ1-5; whether TRBD1, the table's D call, matches the DNA was not checked. TRBV21-1 is a listed pseudogene. The CDR3 is 16 residues long. CDR3 DNA sequence: TGTGCCAGCAGCAAAGAATTTAGGGACAGGGTTCAGCCCCAGCATTTT. Protein product: CASSKEFRDRVQPQHF.

This clonotype occurred many times. The chain combines TRBV9 with TRBJ2-2; D is ambiguous. Germline values: CDR1 SGDLS, CDR2 YYNGEE. CDR3 size: 16 residues. V was clipped by 3 bases and J by 1 base, with 13 bases between them. The CDR3 DNA reads as TGTGCCAGCAGCGCCCGGTATGAGTTGAACACCGGGGAGCTGTTTTTT. Residues: CASSARYELNTGELFF.

This clonotype was observed a handful of times. The rearrangement links TRBV24-1 to TRBJ1-2; D uncertain. CDR1 is KGHDR and CDR2 is SFDVKD in the germline V gene. This CDR3 is built from 15 residues. V dropped 3 bases and J dropped 4 bases, with 14 bases sitting between them. CDR3 nucleotide sequence: TGTGCCACCAGTGATCCCAGAGCGGAGACCTATGGCTACACCTTC. Encoded protein: CATSDPRAETYGYTF.

V gene TRBV6-2 or TRBV6-3 combines with J gene TRBJ2-5; 8 bases map to TRBD1. V shed 6 bases and J 7 bases; nucleotides not matched to a gene: 13. Per germline, CDR1 MNHEY and CDR2 SVGEGT. CDR3 length equals 15 residues. The CDR3 region is CASSQGQAGRGTQYF. The CDR3 coding sequence is TGTGCCAGCAGCCAGGGACAGGCCGGGAGAGGGACCCAGTACTTC.

As regards this clonotype: Just one base apart from a much larger clone, this may be a read error. The chain employs TRBV6-2 or TRBV6-3 and TRBJ2-5; no firm D call. Germline CDR1 reads MNHEY; CDR2 reads SVGEGT. V lost 6 bases, J lost 4 bases, and 15 bases lay in between. The length of the CDR3 is 14 residues. The DNA for the CDR3 is TGTGCCAGCAGCGTCTATCCGGGTGGAGAGACCCAGTACTTC. It translates to CASSVYPGGETQYF.

J is TRBJ2-5 and V is TRBV7-3, with 9 bases matching TRBD2. From germline, CDR1 is SGHTA and CDR2 FQGTGA. The CDR3 length is 14 residues. With V trimmed by 5 bases and J by 7 bases, 8 bases remained unmatched. In nucleotides, the CDR3 is TGTGCCAGCAGCCTAGGGACTAGCTGGGGGACCCAGTACTTC. This codes for CASSLGTSWGTQYF.

In its sample, this clonotype was seen many times. V gene TRBV12-3 or TRBV12-4 combines with J gene TRBJ2-2; the match to TRBD1 covers 9 bases. CDR3 length: 15 amino acids. Trimming removed 3 bases from V and 5 bases from J; junction bases left unmatched: 4. The DNA for the CDR3 is TGTGCCAGCAGTTTGGGGACAGGGCTAACCGGGGAGCTGTTTTTT. Translating it yields CASSLGTGLTGELFF.

This clonotype was seen ten or more times. The chain uses TRBV6-1 and TRBJ2-7, with 7 bases lining up with TRBD1. Looked up from germline, CDR1 is MNHNS and CDR2 is SASEGT. This CDR3 region has 14 residues. The junction had 12 bases not matched to a gene; V was cut back by 10 bases and J by 3 bases. The CDR3 sequence: CATETKGQRYEQYF. Here the CDR3 DNA reads TGTGCCACCGAAACAAAGGGACAGCGCTACGAGCAGTACTTC.

This clonotype has at least ten counts. The chain has TRBV5-4 and TRBJ2-3; a weak D match, TRBD2 (6 bases). The CDR3 contains 15 residues. Germline-derived CDR1 and CDR2 are SGHNT and YYREEE (reference sequence). V was clipped by 6 bases and J by 2 bases, with 16 bases between them. This CDR3 is CASTLGAGSTDTQYF. The DNA for the CDR3 is TGTGCCAGCACCCTTGGGGCGGGGTCCACAGATACGCAGTATTTT. Full variable domain (rest looked up from reference TRBV5-4 and TRBJ2-3): ETGVTQSPTHLIKTRGQQVTLRCSSQSGHNTVSWYQQALGQGPQFIFQYYREEENGRGNFPPRFSGLQFPNYSSELNVNALELDDSALYLCASTLGAGSTDTQYFGPGTRLTVL.

Only a few counts were recorded for this clonotype. This chain uses TRBV27 with TRBJ2-7; 8 positions agree with TRBD1. CDR1 is MNHEY, CDR2 SMNVEV, per germline (reference sequence). This CDR3 is 15 amino acids long. The V gene end was trimmed by 6 bases and the J gene end by 0 bases; junction bases not matched to a gene: 7. The CDR3 reads CASRLQGVNSYEQYF. CDR3 in DNA: TGTGCCAGCAGACTACAGGGGGTAAACTCCTACGAGCAGTACTTC.

This clonotype was seen only a few times. The chain joins TRBV7-2 to TRBJ2-3; 7 nucleotides align to TRBD1. The V gene end was trimmed by 5 bases and the J gene end by 6 bases; junction bases not matched to a gene: 14. In germline, CDR1 is SGHTA, CDR2 FQGNSA. This CDR3 has 16 amino acids. This CDR3 is CASSLTRIRQGDTQYF. The CDR3 DNA follows: TGTGCCAGCAGCCTCACCCGCATTCGACAGGGCGATACGCAGTATTTT.

The rearrangement links TRBV9 to TRBJ2-7, with 8 bases identical to TRBD2. Germline assignment: CDR1 SGDLS and CDR2 YYNGEE. CDR3 length: 15 residues. Unmatched junction bases numbered 8, after V lost 3 bases and J lost 3 bases. The CDR3 DNA is TGTGCCAGCAGCGGATTAGCGGGACCTTTCTACGAGCAGTACTTC. Protein product: CASSGLAGPFYEQYF.

This clonotype has a count of ten or more. The rearrangement uses TRBV20-1 and TRBJ2-1; D is undetermined. V lost 5 bases to trimming and J lost 6 bases, with 8 bases between them. Germline V gene data show CDR1 as DFQATT and CDR2 as SNEGSKA (reference sequence). The CDR3 has 11 amino acids. Written as DNA, the CDR3 is TGCAGTGCTGGCTGGTCCAATGAGCAGTTCTTC. Encoded protein: CSAGWSNEQFF.

This clonotype was found a few times. This sequence joins TRBV5-6 and TRBJ2-1; the D gene is possibly TRBD2 (6 bases). Germline values: CDR1 SGHDT, CDR2 YYEEEE. The CDR3 is made up of 14 amino acids. Trimming shortened V by 4 bases and J by 5 bases, and 13 bases separated the two germline ends. The chain's CDR3 is CASSRGSVHNEQFF. In DNA form, the CDR3 reads TGTGCCAGCAGCCGGGGGTCGGTCCACAATGAGCAGTTCTTC. The entire variable domain, with the rest obtained from reference TRBV5-6 and TRBJ2-1, is as follows: DAGVTQSPTHLIKTRGQQVTLRCSPKSGHDTVSWYQQALGQGPQFIFQYYEEEERQRGNFPDRFSGHQFPNYSSELNVNALLLGDSALYLCASSRGSVHNEQFFGPGTRLTVL.

V gene TRBV11-1 combines with J gene TRBJ2-3, with 13 bases lining up with TRBD2. V dropped 1 base and J dropped 4; count of bases not matched to a gene: 11. Germline V gives CDR1 SGHAT, CDR2 FQDESV (reference sequence). The CDR3 extends over 19 amino acids. The CDR3 DNA reads TGTGCCAGCAGCTTAGAATTTACTAGCGGGAGGGCCATATCAGATACGCAGTATTTT. The encoded protein is CASSLEFTSGRAISDTQYF.

This clonotype was counted at least ten times. The chain employs TRBV29-1 and TRBJ2-7, with 10 positions matching TRBD2. The ends lost 4 bases at V and 5 bases at J; junction bases unmatched: 8. CDR1 SQVTM and CDR2 ANQGSEA come from the germline V gene. CDR3 size: 14 residues. The CDR3 nucleotides are TGCAGCGTTGGGCAGCTAGCGGGAGCGGACGAGCAGTACTTC. Its protein is CSVGQLAGADEQYF.

This clonotype appeared a few times. The V gene is TRBV4-3, the J gene TRBJ1-1; no clear D gene. The V and J ends lost 1 base and 6 bases respectively, with 21 bases between them. From germline, CDR1 is LGHNA and CDR2 YSLEER. The CDR3 consists of 17 residues. The CDR3 region has the DNA TGCGCCAGCAGCCAAGCGTCTATGGCTCAGTGGGGTGCTGAAGCTTTCTTT. This codes for CASSQASMAQWGAEAFF.

This clonotype was seen repeatedly, ten times or more. The V gene is TRBV27, the J gene TRBJ2-7; a weak D match, TRBD2 (5 bases). Trimming shortened V by 5 bases and J by 3 bases, and 11 bases separated the two germline ends. There are 13 residues in the CDR3. The V gene's germline CDR1 is MNHEY and CDR2 SMNVEV (reference sequence). The DNA for the CDR3 is TGTGCCAGCAGTCAAGCGGCCTACTACGAGCAGTACTTC. Its translation is CASSQAAYYEQYF.

This clonotype occurred many times. The CDR3 loop is CASSFTGLGAGEQYF. The DNA of the CDR3 is TGTGCCAGCAGTTTTACAGGGCTTGGGGCTGGCGAGCAGTACTTC. The V call is TRBV27, the J call TRBJ2-7, with D possibly TRBD1 on 6 matching bases. CDR3 length: 15 residues. Trimming left V 3 bases short and J 6 bases short, with 18 bases between. Germline CDR1 is MNHEY and CDR2 is SMNVEV (reference sequence).

This clonotype was detected a few times. The genes are TRBV28 and TRBJ2-7; D is perhaps TRBD2 (6 bases). V was pared by 10 bases and J by 3 bases, with 16 bases between. From germline, CDR1 is MDHEN and CDR2 SYDVKM. The CDR3 has 13 amino acids. The CDR3 region is CATLGRGLYEQYF. The DNA for the CDR3 is TGTGCCACCCTAGGGCGGGGACTCTACGAGCAGTACTTC.

This clonotype was counted ten times or more. V is TRBV12-3 or TRBV12-4 and J is TRBJ2-7, with 10 nucleotides matching TRBD1. The V segment lost 1 base and the J segment 5 bases; nucleotides outside the gene matches: 8. The CDR3 is 16 residues long. CDR3 sequence reads: CASSLVFGTGDNEQYF. CDR3 coding DNA: TGTGCCAGCAGTTTAGTTTTCGGGACAGGGGATAACGAGCAGTACTTC.

This clonotype has at least ten counts. The chain has TRBV5-5 and TRBJ1-5; TRBD1 aligns across 9 bases. The CDR3 contains 16 residues. J lost 4 bases, V lost 1 base, and 6 bases had no gene match. The V gene's germline CDR1 is SGHKS and CDR2 YYEKEE (reference sequence). For the CDR3, the DNA is TGTGCCAGCAGCTTGTTCCCGGGGACAGGGAATCAGCCCCAGCATTTT. This encodes CASSLFPGTGNQPQHF.

V gene TRBV20-1 combines with J gene TRBJ2-1, with D hard to call. Trimming took off 5 bases at V and 0 bases at J, with 8 bases between the two ends. The CDR3 is made up of 13 amino acids. Per germline, CDR1 DFQATT and CDR2 SNEGSKA (reference sequence). The CDR3 loop reads CSAYSSSYNEQFF. In nucleotides, the CDR3 is TGCAGTGCTTACAGTTCCTCCTACAATGAGCAGTTCTTC.

This clonotype was counted ten times or more. The V call is TRBV29-1, the J call TRBJ2-7; TRBD1 is a possible D gene (6 bases). The CDR3 contains 13 residues. Looked up from germline, CDR1 is SQVTM and CDR2 is ANQGSEA. V lost 2 bases and J lost 5, with 13 bases in between. Written as DNA, the CDR3 is TGCAGCGTTGAACCGGCAGGGGCGCACGAGCAGTACTTC. Residues: CSVEPAGAHEQYF.

A few counts support this clonotype. V gene TRBV5-1 combines with J gene TRBJ2-3; no reliable D call. The CDR3 extends over 13 amino acids. V was cut by 0 bases and J by 2 bases, with 4 bases left in between. The germline V gene encodes CDR1 SGHRS and CDR2 YFSETQ. The CDR3 loop is CASSLAATDTQYF. The CDR3 nucleotides are TGCGCCAGCAGCTTGGCGGCCACAGATACGCAGTATTTT.

This clonotype appeared many times. The chain couples TRBV5-1 to TRBJ2-3; D remains unclear. Germline CDR1 reads SGHRS; CDR2 reads YFSETQ. There are 14 residues in the CDR3. Trimming took 0 bases from V and 6 from J, leaving 11 bases between them. The CDR3 sequence: CASSLGPLADTQYF. In nucleotides, the CDR3 is TGCGCCAGCAGCTTGGGTCCATTGGCTGATACGCAGTATTTT.

This clonotype has a count of ten or more. This chain connects TRBV5-5 to TRBJ2-3; the D gene is possibly TRBD2 (5 bases). The V end lost 4 bases, the J end lost 3 bases, and 12 bases lay between the germline ends. CDR1 and CDR2 from the germline V gene are SGHKS and YYEKEE (reference sequence). CDR3 length: 14 residues. The CDR3 loop is CASSPDSPTDTQYF. CDR3 in DNA: TGTGCCAGCAGCCCGGACTCGCCGACAGATACGCAGTATTTT.

Remarks on this clonotype: This may arise from a read error, as a much more abundant clone is one base away. V usage is TRBV20-1 and J usage is TRBJ2-7; no clear D gene. This CDR3 has 14 residues. The V gene's germline CDR1 is DFQATT and CDR2 SNEGSKA (reference sequence). The ends were cut back, 3 bases at V and 6 bases at J, with 18 bases in the middle. The CDR3 DNA reads as TGCAGTGCTAGCCCCGACGGAACCGTCTCCGAGCAGTACTTC. It is translated as CSASPDGTVSEQYF.

V gene TRBV5-1 combines with J gene TRBJ2-7; 12 nucleotides match TRBD2. This CDR3 contains 18 residues. J lost 2 bases, V lost 3 bases, and 12 bases had no gene match. Germline V gene data show CDR1 as SGHRS and CDR2 as YFSETQ. The CDR3 region has the DNA TGCGCCAGCAGCTCAACCGGGACTAGCGGGTGGCCTGCCTACGAGCAGTACTTC. Protein sequence: CASSSTGTSGWPAYEQYF.